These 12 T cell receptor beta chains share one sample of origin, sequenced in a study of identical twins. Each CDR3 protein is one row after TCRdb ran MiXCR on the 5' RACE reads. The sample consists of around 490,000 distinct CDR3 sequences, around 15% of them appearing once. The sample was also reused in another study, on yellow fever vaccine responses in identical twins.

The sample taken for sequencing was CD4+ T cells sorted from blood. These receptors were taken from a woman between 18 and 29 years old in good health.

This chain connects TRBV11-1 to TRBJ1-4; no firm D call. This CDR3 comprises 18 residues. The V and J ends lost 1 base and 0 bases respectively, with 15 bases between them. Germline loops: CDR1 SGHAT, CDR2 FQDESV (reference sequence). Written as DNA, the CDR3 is TGTGCCAGCAGCTTAGGGTTGGGAAGCGGGGCAACTAATGAAAAACTGTTTTTT. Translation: CASSLGLGSGATNEKLFF.

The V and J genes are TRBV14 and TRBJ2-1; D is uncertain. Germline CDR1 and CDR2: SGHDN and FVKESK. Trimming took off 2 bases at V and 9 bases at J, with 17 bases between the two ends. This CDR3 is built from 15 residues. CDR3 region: CASSQNWGGRSEQFF. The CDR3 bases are TGTGCCAGCAGCCAAAACTGGGGTGGTCGGAGTGAGCAGTTCTTC.

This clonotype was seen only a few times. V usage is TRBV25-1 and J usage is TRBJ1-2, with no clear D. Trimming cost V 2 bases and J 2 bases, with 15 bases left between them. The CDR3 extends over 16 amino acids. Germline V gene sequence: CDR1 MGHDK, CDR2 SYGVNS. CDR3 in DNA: TGTGCCAGCAGTGAAGGGTTGGGGTACGGCAACTATGGCTACACCTTC. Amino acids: CASSEGLGYGNYGYTF.

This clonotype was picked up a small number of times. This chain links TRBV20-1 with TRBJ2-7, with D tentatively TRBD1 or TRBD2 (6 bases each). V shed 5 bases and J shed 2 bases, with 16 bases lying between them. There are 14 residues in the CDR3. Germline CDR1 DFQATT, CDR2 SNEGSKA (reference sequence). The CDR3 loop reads CSAGGPRQPYEQYV. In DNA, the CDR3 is TGCAGTGCTGGGGGGCCGAGGCAGCCCTACGAGCAGTACGTC.

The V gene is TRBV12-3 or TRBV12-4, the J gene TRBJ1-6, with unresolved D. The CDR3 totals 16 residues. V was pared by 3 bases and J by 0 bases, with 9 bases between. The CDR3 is CASSLEKGSYNSPLHF. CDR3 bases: TGTGCCAGCAGTTTGGAGAAGGGCTCCTATAATTCACCCCTCCACTTT.

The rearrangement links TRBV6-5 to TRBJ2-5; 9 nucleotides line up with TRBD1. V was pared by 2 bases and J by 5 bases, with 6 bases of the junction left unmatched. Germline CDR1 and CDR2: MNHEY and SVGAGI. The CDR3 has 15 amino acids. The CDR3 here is CASSYHTGGGETQYF. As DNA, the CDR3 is TGTGCCAGCAGTTACCACACAGGGGGCGGTGAGACCCAGTACTTC.

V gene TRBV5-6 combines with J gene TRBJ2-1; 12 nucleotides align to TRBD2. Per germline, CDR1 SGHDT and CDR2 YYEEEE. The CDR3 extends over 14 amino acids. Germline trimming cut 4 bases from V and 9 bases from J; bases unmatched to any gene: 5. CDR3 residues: CASSGLAGYVEQFF. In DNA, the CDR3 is TGTGCCAGCAGCGGACTAGCGGGATATGTTGAGCAGTTCTTC.

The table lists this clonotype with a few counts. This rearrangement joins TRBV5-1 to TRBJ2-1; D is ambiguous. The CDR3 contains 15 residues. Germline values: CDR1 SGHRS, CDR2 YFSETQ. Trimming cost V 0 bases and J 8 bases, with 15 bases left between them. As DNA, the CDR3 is TGCGCCAGCAGCTTGGGGGCAGGCCGTGGCGATGAGCAGTTCTTC. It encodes CASSLGAGRGDEQFF. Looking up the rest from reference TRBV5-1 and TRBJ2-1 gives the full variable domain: KAGVTQTPRYLIKTRGQQVTLSCSPISGHRSVSWYQQTPGQGLQFLFEYFSETQRNKGNFPGRFSGRQFSNSRSEMNVSTLELGDSALYLCASSLGAGRGDEQFFGPGTRLTVL.

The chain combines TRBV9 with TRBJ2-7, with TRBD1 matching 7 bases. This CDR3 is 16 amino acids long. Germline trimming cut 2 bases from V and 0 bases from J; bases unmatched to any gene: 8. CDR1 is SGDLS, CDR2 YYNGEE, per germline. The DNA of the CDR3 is TGTGCCAGCAGCGTCGACAGGGTGACCAGCTCCTACGAGCAGTACGTC. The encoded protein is CASSVDRVTSSYEQYV.

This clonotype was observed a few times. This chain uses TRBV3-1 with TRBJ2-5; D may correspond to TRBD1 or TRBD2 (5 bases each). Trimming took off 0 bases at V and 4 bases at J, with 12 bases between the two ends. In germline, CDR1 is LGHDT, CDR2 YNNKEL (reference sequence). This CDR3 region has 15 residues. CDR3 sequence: CASSQDLMRGETQYF. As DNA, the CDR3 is TGTGCCAGCAGCCAAGATCTAATGAGGGGAGAGACCCAGTACTTC.

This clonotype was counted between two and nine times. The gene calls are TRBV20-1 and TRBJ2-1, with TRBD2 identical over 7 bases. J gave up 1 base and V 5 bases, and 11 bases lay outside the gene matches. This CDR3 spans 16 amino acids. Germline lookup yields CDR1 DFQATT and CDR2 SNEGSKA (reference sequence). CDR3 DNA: TGCAGTGCTTCCTTGGGGCGGGGACTATCCTACAATGAGCAGTTCTTC. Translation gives CSASLGRGLSYNEQFF.

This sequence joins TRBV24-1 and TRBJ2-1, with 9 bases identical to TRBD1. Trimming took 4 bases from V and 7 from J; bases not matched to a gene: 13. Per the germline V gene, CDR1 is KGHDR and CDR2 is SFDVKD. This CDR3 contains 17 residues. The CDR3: CATSDHPGQGIPNEQFF. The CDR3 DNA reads TGTGCCACCAGTGACCACCCGGGACAGGGAATCCCTAATGAGCAGTTCTTC.